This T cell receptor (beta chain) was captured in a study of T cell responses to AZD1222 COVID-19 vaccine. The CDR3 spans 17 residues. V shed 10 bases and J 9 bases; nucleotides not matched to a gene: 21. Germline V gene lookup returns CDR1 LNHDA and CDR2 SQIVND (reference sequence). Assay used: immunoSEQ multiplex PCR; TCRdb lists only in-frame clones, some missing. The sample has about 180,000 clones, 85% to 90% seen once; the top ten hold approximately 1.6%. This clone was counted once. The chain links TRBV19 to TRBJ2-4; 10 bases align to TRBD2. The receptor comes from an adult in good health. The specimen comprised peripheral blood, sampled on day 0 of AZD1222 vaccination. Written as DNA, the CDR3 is TGTGCCACCATGGGTTCGACAGGGGCTAGCGGGGGATTCATTCAGTACTTC. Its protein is CATMGSTGASGGFIQYF.